What follows is one TCR beta chain and its context. Method: immunoSEQ multiplex PCR; TCRdb's copy keeps in-frame clones and lacks some. The table records over 90,000 clones, around 88% of them present only once. This sample stems from a study of blood T cell repertoires in COVID-19. Turning to the study itself: There were acute and convalescent COVID-19 samples, and they came from the United States, Italy and Spain.

The CDR3 length is 14 residues. V was pared by 3 bases and J by 5 bases, with 5 bases of the junction left unmatched. Per the germline V gene, CDR1 is MGHRA and CDR2 is YSYEKL. The receptor comes from a human donor in a cohort sampled during active COVID-19. This sequence joins TRBV4-1 and TRBJ2-7; 9 nucleotides agree with TRBD1. The sequenced sample consisted of peripheral blood. DNA of the CDR3: TGCGCCAGCAGCCAGGGACAGGGTGTCCACGAGCAGTACTTC. Residues: CASSQGQGVHEQYF.